This T cell receptor beta chain comes out of a study of blood T cells in healthy people across ages. As concerns this clonotype: With a much larger clone just one base away, this may be a read error.

Total RNA was extracted at no less than 5.5 micrograms per sample. Alongside a J-beta primer mix, a sample-barcoded 5' primer served in a second PCR lasting about 7 to 11 cycles. Each cDNA molecule received a tag from a template-switch adaptor that had 12 random nucleotides. CDR3-containing paired-end reads numbering at least 2.5 million came from each sample. TCRdb fed the 5' RACE reads into MiXCR, producing one record per CDR3 protein. The repertoire holds approximately 1.5 million distinct CDR3 sequences, approximately 32% seen once, with around 11% in the top ten. Per the germline V gene, CDR1 is SGHRS and CDR2 is YFSETQ. The CDR3 contains 15 residues. V shed 2 bases, J shed 13 bases, and the junction held 15 bases outside the gene matches.

The TCR sequence derives from a woman aged 25 to 39 in good health. V gene TRBV5-1 combines with J gene TRBJ2-4; 7 bases map to TRBD2. The sample was blood. CDR3: CASSLSGETYNEQYF. The CDR3 nucleotides read TGCGCCAGCAGCTTAAGCGGGGAAACCTACAATGAGCAGTACTTC.